This TCR beta chain was identified in a study of identical twins. Study-wide results and limits: Among out-of-frame alpha sequences shared by twins, low generation probability occurred in excess.

In TCRdb, the 5' RACE reads were re-called with MiXCR into one record per CDR3 protein. The sample holds roughly 470,000 distinct CDR3 sequences; 13% to 15% are singletons and the top ten take approximately 0.98%. This CDR3 has 14 amino acids. The V and J ends lost 7 bases and 6 bases, in that order; junction bases with no gene match: 12. This clonotype was recorded many times. Its antigen is unknown. A further study also used this sample, focusing on yellow fever vaccine responses in identical twins. That paper states: Reports say the vaccine T cell response in twins looked partly convergent and partly personalized.

The TCR was taken from a woman younger than 30 in good health. Sequencing input: CD4+ T cells sorted from blood. The chain has TRBV12-3 or TRBV12-4 and TRBJ2-7; TRBD2 matches at 7 bases. CDR3 in amino acids: CASTLGLVGGEQYF. CDR3 DNA sequence: TGTGCCAGCACCCTCGGACTAGTGGGGGGCGAGCAGTACTTC.